The entry that follows covers one T cell receptor beta chain sequence. Possible read error: a much larger clone is one base away. TCRdb ran MiXCR on the PCR reads and lists one entry per CDR3 protein. This sample has fewer than 350,000 distinct CDR3 sequences, with about 22% found just once. The germline gives CDR1 MNHEY, CDR2 SVGEGT. The CDR3 runs 13 residues. The record originates from a study of molecular identifiers for immune sequencing clone quantification. The clonotype comes from a human donor in good health. Some libraries in this study had Jurkat cell RNA spiked in. V is TRBV6-2 or TRBV6-3 and J is TRBJ2-7; D is unresolved. The specimen was naive CD8+ T cells from blood, with Jurkat cell RNA spiked in. Sample subset: FACS-sorted CD8+CD4-CCR7+CD45RA+ naive T cells. The CDR3 DNA reads as TGTGCCCGCAGTGAGTCTTTGCCTTCGGAGCAGTACTTC. Translation: CARSESLPSEQYF.